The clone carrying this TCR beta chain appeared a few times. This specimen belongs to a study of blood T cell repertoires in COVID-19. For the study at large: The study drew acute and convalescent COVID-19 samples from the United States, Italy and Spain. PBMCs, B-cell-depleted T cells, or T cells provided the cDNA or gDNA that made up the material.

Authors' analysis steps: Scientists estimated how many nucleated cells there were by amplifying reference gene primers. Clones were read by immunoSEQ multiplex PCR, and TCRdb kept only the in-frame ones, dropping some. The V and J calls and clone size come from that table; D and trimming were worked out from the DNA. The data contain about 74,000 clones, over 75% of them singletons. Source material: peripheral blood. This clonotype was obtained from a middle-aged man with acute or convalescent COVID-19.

The CDR3 protein is CASRGDGGLSYEQYF. CDR3 nucleotides: TGTGCCAGCAGGGGTGACGGGGGTCTCTCCTACGAGCAGTACTTC. The V and J genes are TRBV6-6 and TRBJ2-7; maybe TRBD2 (6 bases). V lost 6 bases and J lost 0, with 15 bases in between. CDR3 length equals 15 residues. Germline CDR1 is MNHNY and CDR2 is SVGAGI (reference sequence).